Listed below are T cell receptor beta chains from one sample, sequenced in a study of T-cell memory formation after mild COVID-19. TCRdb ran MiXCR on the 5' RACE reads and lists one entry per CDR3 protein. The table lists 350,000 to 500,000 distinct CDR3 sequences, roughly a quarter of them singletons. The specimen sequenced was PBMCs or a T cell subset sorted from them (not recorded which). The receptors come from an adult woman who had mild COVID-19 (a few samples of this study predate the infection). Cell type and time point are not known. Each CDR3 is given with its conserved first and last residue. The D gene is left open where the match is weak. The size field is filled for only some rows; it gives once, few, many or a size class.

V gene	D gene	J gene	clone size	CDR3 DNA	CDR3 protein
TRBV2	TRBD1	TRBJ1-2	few	TGTGCCAGCAGTGAGAACAGGGGGCGCGGAGGCTATGGCTACACCTTC	CASSENRGRGGYGYTF
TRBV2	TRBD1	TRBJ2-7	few	TGTGCCAGCAGCGGGGCCGGGACAGAATTAGGGGAGCAGTACTTC	CASSGAGTELGEQYF
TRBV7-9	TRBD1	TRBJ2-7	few	TGTGCCAGCAGCCCTACAGGGGTCCACGAGCAGTACTTC	CASSPTGVHEQYF
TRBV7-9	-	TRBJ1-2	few	TGTGCCAGCAGCATCTGGGGGGCCGGGGAAAACTATGGCTACACCTTC	CASSIWGAGENYGYTF
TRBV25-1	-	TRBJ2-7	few	TGTGCCAGCATAGGGGGGACGCTCCCCTACGAGCAGTACTTC	CASIGGTLPYEQYF
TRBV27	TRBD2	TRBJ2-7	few	TGTGCCAGCAGTCCCCTAGCGGGAGTGTCTGACGAGCAGTACTTC	CASSPLAGVSDEQYF
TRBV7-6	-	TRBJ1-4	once	TGTGCCAGCAGCCGGGGAAGACTTAATGAAAAACTGTTTTTT	CASSRGRLNEKLFF
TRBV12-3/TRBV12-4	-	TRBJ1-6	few	TGTGCCAGCAGTCAAACTGTCTCACCCCTCCACTTT	CASSQTVSPLHF
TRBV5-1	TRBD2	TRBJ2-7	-	TGCGCCAGCAGCGGGGTAGCGGGGACCTCCTACGAGCAGTACTTC	CASSGVAGTSYEQYF
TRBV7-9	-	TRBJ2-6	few	TGTGCCAGCAGCACCAGGACAGAGTCTTCTGGGGCCAACGTCCTGACTTTC	CASSTRTESSGANVLTF
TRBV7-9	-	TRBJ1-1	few	TGTGCCAGCAGCTTAGCCCCTGAAGCTTTCTTT	CASSLAPEAFF
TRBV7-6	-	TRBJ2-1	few	TGTGCCAGCAGCTTAGGCTCGTCACAAGAGCAGTTCTTC	CASSLGSSQEQFF
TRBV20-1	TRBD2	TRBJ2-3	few	TGCAGTGCTAGACAACTAGCGTCTGGATGGACAGATACGCAGTATTTT	CSARQLASGWTDTQYF
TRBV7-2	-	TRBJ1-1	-	TGTGCCAGCAGCTTAGCACGGCAGACGGCTTTCTTT	CASSLARQTAFF
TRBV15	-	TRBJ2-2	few	TGTGCCACCAGCAGTTCTCTCCGGGACGGCTCAACCGGGGAGCTGTTTTTT	CATSSSLRDGSTGELFF
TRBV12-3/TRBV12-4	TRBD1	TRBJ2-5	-	TGTGCCAGCAGTTTAGGGGAGACAGGGCCAGAGACCCAGTACTTC	CASSLGETGPETQYF
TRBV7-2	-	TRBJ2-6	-	TGTGCCAGCATTTCCAACGTCCTGACTTTC	CASISNVLTF
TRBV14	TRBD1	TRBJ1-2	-	TGTGCCAGCAGCCGAGGGGGCGGCTATGGCTACACCTTC	CASSRGGGYGYTF
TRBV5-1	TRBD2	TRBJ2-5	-	TGCGCCAGCAGCGACCTCCGAGCGGGGGGGCGTGAGACCCAGTACTTC	CASSDLRAGGRETQYF
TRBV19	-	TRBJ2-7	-	TGTGCCAGAGCAGGGGGGTCGACGTCCTACGAGCAGTACTTC	CARAGGSTSYEQYF
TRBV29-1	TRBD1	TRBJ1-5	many	TGCAGCGGGACGACAGGGGTCGATCAGCCCCAGCATTTT	CSGTTGVDQPQHF
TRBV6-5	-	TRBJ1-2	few	TGTGCCAGCAAACCCGGGACCAACTATGGCTACACCTTC	CASKPGTNYGYTF
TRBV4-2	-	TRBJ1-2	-	TGTGCCAGCAGCCAGCAGGGGACACACTATGGCTACACCTTC	CASSQQGTHYGYTF
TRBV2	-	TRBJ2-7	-	TGTGCCAGCAGTGAAGGTAACGGGGGATTGCAGTACTTC	CASSEGNGGLQYF
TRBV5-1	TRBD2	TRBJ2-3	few	TGCGCCAGCAGTGGGGCGGAGCGGGAGGATTCTAGCACAGATACGCAGTATTTT	CASSGAEREDSSTDTQYF
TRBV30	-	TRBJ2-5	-	TGTGCCTGGAACAGGGACCGGGAGACCCAGTACTTC	CAWNRDRETQYF
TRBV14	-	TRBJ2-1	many	TGTGCCAGCAGCCAAGACTATGTGAGCCCCTACAATGAGCAGTTCTTC	CASSQDYVSPYNEQFF
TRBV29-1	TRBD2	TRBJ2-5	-	TGCAGCGTTCATAGAAGCTCTGCGGGAGGGCTGGAGACCCAGTACTTC	CSVHRSSAGGLETQYF
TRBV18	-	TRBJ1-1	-	TGTGCCAGCTCACAAAAGGCATTGGCTGAAGCTTTCTTT	CASSQKALAEAFF
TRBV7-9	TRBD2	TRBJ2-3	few	TGTGCCAGCAGCCTGCTACAATCGACTAGCGGGAGCCTCACAGATACGCAGTATTTT	CASSLLQSTSGSLTDTQYF
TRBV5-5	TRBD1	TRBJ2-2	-	TGTGCCAGCAGACATACTGGGACAGTGAACACCGGGGAGCTGTTTTTT	CASRHTGTVNTGELFF
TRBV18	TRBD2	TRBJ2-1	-	TGTGCCAGCTCACCACGGCGGGAGGCGAATGAGCAGTTCTTC	CASSPRREANEQFF
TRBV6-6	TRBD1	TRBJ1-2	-	TGTGCCAGCAGTGGACAGGGGACGAACTATGGCTACACCTTC	CASSGQGTNYGYTF
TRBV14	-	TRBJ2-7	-	TGTGCCAGCAGCCAATCCCAGAAAAACTCCTACGAGCAGTACTTC	CASSQSQKNSYEQYF
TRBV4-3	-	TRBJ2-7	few	TGCGCCAGCAGCTTCCAATCCGATCTGAGGGAGCAGTACTTC	CASSFQSDLREQYF
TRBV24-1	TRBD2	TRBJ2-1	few	TGTGCCACCAGCGCATCCGGGACTAGCGGGTACAATGAGCAGTTCTTC	CATSASGTSGYNEQFF
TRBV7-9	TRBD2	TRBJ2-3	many	TGTGCCAGCAGCTCTACTAGCGGGGGCGCAGATACGCAGTATTTT	CASSSTSGGADTQYF
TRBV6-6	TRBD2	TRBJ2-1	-	TGTGCCAGCAGTACCGACGGGGGGGTCTACAATGAGCAGTTCTTC	CASSTDGGVYNEQFF
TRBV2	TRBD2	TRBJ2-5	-	TGTGCCAGCACAGCTAGCGGGAGGGCCTGGGAGACCCAGTACTTC	CASTASGRAWETQYF
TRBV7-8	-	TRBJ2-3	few	TGTGCCAGCAGCTGGACCGATAGCACAGATACGCAGTATTTT	CASSWTDSTDTQYF
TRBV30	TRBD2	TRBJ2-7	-	TGTGCCTGGAGTGCCCCTGTTCCCGGGACTAGCAGTACCCCCTACGAGCAGTACTTC	CAWSAPVPGTSSTPYEQYF
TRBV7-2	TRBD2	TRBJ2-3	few	TGTGCCAGCGGGCCGCGGGAGGGAGTAGTATATACGCAGTATTTT	CASGPREGVVYTQYF